Listed here are 28 T cell receptor beta chains from one sample, sequenced in a study of identical twins. TCRdb called the 5' RACE reads again in MiXCR, with one record for every CDR3 protein. This table has some 790,000 distinct CDR3 sequences, 15% to 20% appearing once. This sample also appeared in a second study, on T cells expressing NK-cell markers.

The sample taken for sequencing was PBMCs. These receptors all stem from a woman between 18 and 29 years old in good health.

This clonotype was counted a few times. The chain combines TRBV12-3 or TRBV12-4 with TRBJ2-1; 11 nucleotides align to TRBD2. V shed 10 bases and J 3 bases; nucleotides not matched to a gene: 14. There are 17 residues in the CDR3. In DNA form, the CDR3 reads TGTGCCACGATCGGCCTAGCGGGAGGCCTCGACTACAATGAGCAGTTCTTC. Translated: CATIGLAGGLDYNEQFF.

This clonotype has just a few counts. The chain carries TRBV7-2 and TRBJ1-2; D may be TRBD1 (5 bases). CDR3 length: 14 residues. The V gene's germline CDR1 is SGHTA and CDR2 FQGNSA. Between the trimmed V and J ends, which lost 5 bases and 5 bases, there was a span of 15 bases. The CDR3 DNA sequence: TGTGCCAGCAGCCCACGGGACGGCCTGTATGGCTACACCTTC. It specifies CASSPRDGLYGYTF.

This chain joins TRBV11-2 and TRBJ2-3; D remains ambiguous. This CDR3 spans 13 amino acids. Germline V CDR1 and CDR2: SGHAT, FQNNGV. The ends were cut back, 5 bases at V and 5 bases at J, with 11 bases in the middle. The CDR3 protein is CASSPAMGDTQYF. CDR3 nucleotides: TGTGCCAGCAGCCCCGCGATGGGAGATACGCAGTATTTT.

The chain recombines TRBV5-1 with TRBJ2-4; 8 nucleotides agree with TRBD2. The trim removed 1 base at V and 2 bases at J, leaving 14 bases unmatched. In germline, CDR1 is SGHRS, CDR2 YFSETQ. The CDR3 contains 19 residues. DNA of the CDR3: TGCGCCAGCAGCTTGCACGCCTACCTTGAGCGGGAGTCCAAAAACATTCAGTACTTC. Translating it yields CASSLHAYLERESKNIQYF. The entire variable domain, with the rest obtained from reference TRBV5-1 and TRBJ2-4, is as follows: KAGVTQTPRYLIKTRGQQVTLSCSPISGHRSVSWYQQTPGQGLQFLFEYFSETQRNKGNFPGRFSGRQFSNSRSEMNVSTLELGDSALYLCASSLHAYLERESKNIQYFGAGTRLSVL.

The chain combines TRBV10-3 with TRBJ1-6; 9 nucleotides line up with TRBD1. The CDR3 covers 14 residues. Germline V gene lookup returns CDR1 ENHRY and CDR2 SYGVKD. Trimming at V came to 6 bases and at J to 7 bases, leaving 4 bases not matched to a gene. DNA for the CDR3: TGTGCCATCAGCCCCGGGACAGGGAATTCACCCCTCCACTTT. Protein product: CAISPGTGNSPLHF.

This clonotype was seen only a few times. The chain is built from TRBV5-1 and TRBJ2-7; D is unclear. The CDR3 runs to 13 residues. With 6 bases removed from V and 0 bases from J, the gap between germline ends came to 10 bases. Per germline, CDR1 SGHRS and CDR2 YFSETQ. The CDR3 DNA reads as TGCGCCAGCACCGGCAAAAGCTCCTACGAGCAGTACTTC. Its protein product is CASTGKSSYEQYF.

This clonotype appeared a few times. This rearrangement joins TRBV5-1 to TRBJ2-7, with unresolved D. Trimming pared 0 bases from V and 0 bases from J, leaving 10 bases between. The V gene's germline CDR1 is SGHRS and CDR2 YFSETQ. The CDR3 has 15 amino acids. CDR3 loop: CASSLGAQLSYEQYF. CDR3 coding DNA: TGCGCCAGCAGCTTGGGAGCACAACTCTCCTACGAGCAGTACTTC. Drawing the rest from reference TRBV5-1 and TRBJ2-7, the complete variable domain is KAGVTQTPRYLIKTRGQQVTLSCSPISGHRSVSWYQQTPGQGLQFLFEYFSETQRNKGNFPGRFSGRQFSNSRSEMNVSTLELGDSALYLCASSLGAQLSYEQYFGPGTRLTVT.

The chain joins TRBV7-9 to TRBJ2-3; D gene uncertain. The germline V gene encodes CDR1 SEHNR and CDR2 FQNEAQ (reference sequence). The CDR3 has 11 residues. The ends were cut back, 11 bases at V and 2 bases at J, with 8 bases in the middle. The CDR3 loop is CAAGYTDTQYF. The DNA of the CDR3 is TGTGCCGCCGGGTACACAGATACGCAGTATTTT.

The chain uses TRBV6-1 and TRBJ2-1; D might be TRBD1 (8 bases). With 8 bases removed from V and 4 bases from J, the gap between germline ends came to 15 bases. Germline lookup yields CDR1 MNHNS and CDR2 SASEGT. The CDR3 consists of 14 residues. The CDR3 bases are TGTGCCAGCCGAACAGGGGGAGGGTACAATGAGCAGTTCTTC. This sequence encodes CASRTGGGYNEQFF.

This clonotype was seen a few times. The chain is built from TRBV6-2 or TRBV6-3 and TRBJ1-1; no clear D. This CDR3 spans 13 amino acids. Germline V CDR1 and CDR2: MNHEY, SVGEGT. V lost 2 bases and J 1 base, leaving 5 bases between the germline ends. This CDR3 reads CASSYPTNTEAFF. The DNA of the CDR3 is TGTGCCAGCAGTTACCCGACGAACACTGAAGCTTTCTTT.

The chain employs TRBV10-3 and TRBJ2-2; D is unclear. Germline values: CDR1 ENHRY, CDR2 SYGVKD. Between the trimmed V and J ends, which lost 3 bases and 2 bases, there was a span of 10 bases. The CDR3 runs to 15 residues. CDR3 protein: CAISESISNTGELFF. The CDR3 coding sequence is TGTGCCATCAGTGAAAGTATCTCAAACACCGGGGAGCTGTTTTTT.

In its sample, this clonotype was seen a few times. The V call is TRBV27, the J call TRBJ2-3, with TRBD2 as a possible D gene (6 bases). Germline lookup yields CDR1 MNHEY and CDR2 SMNVEV (reference sequence). The germline V and J ends were trimmed by 3 bases and 8 bases, with 15 bases remaining between them. This CDR3 has 14 residues. The CDR3 loop reads CASSFGAAGGTQYF. CDR3 coding DNA: TGTGCCAGCAGTTTCGGAGCGGCCGGGGGTACGCAGTATTTT.

The genes are TRBV5-6 and TRBJ2-1; tentatively, D is TRBD1 or TRBD2 (7 bases each). CDR1 and CDR2 (germline): SGHDT, YYEEEE. V lost 1 base and J 5 bases, leaving 10 bases between the germline ends. The length of the CDR3 is 14 residues. Here the CDR3 DNA reads TGTGCCAGCAGCTTGCAGGGGGGGAACAATGAGCAGTTCTTC. Translated, it gives CASSLQGGNNEQFF.

This clonotype was detected only a few times. This chain joins TRBV20-1 and TRBJ2-1; 10 positions match TRBD2. The CDR3 runs to 14 residues. Trimming removed 4 bases from V and 10 bases from J; junction bases left unmatched: 10. Germline V lookup: CDR1 DFQATT, CDR2 SNEGSKA (reference sequence). CDR3 amino acids: CSAIRAGGPGEQFF. The CDR3 bases are TGCAGTGCTATACGAGCGGGAGGGCCTGGGGAGCAGTTCTTC.

The chain links TRBV15 to TRBJ2-1, with 8 positions matching TRBD1. Germline assignment: CDR1 LNHNV and CDR2 YYDKDF (reference sequence). V shed 2 bases and J 8 bases; nucleotides not matched to a gene: 8. The CDR3 is made up of 15 amino acids. The CDR3 loop reads CATSRWDRIRDEQFF. Here the CDR3 DNA reads TGTGCCACCAGCAGATGGGACAGGATAAGAGATGAGCAGTTCTTC.

The V gene is TRBV20-1, the J gene TRBJ2-1; TRBD2 matches at 11 bases. The ends lost 6 bases at V and 2 bases at J; junction bases unmatched: 0. Per the germline V gene, CDR1 is DFQATT and CDR2 is SNEGSKA (reference sequence). The CDR3 length is 13 residues. CDR3: CSAGLAAYNEQFF. The CDR3 nucleotides are TGCAGTGCGGGACTAGCGGCCTACAATGAGCAGTTCTTC.

This clonotype was seen a few times. The rearrangement links TRBV2 to TRBJ2-3, with D hard to call. Germline CDR1 is SNHLY and CDR2 is FYNNEI. V was pared by 4 bases and J by 2 bases, with 4 bases between. CDR3 size: 12 residues. The CDR3 DNA sequence: TGTGCCAGCAGTGTACACACAGATACGCAGTATTTT. Its protein product is CASSVHTDTQYF.

The chain joins TRBV6-5 to TRBJ1-6; 7 nucleotides match TRBD1. CDR1 is MNHEY and CDR2 is SVGAGI in the germline V gene. The CDR3 runs 15 residues. The junction had 9 bases not matched to a gene; V was cut back by 4 bases and J by 9 bases. CDR3 residues: CASSLGGLTGSPLHF. CDR3 nucleotide sequence: TGTGCCAGCAGTTTAGGGGGCCTTACCGGTTCACCCCTCCACTTT.

Only a few counts were recorded for this clonotype. The chain uses TRBV11-2 and TRBJ1-2; no reliable D call. CDR1 and CDR2 from the germline V gene are SGHAT and FQNNGV. The CDR3 covers 13 residues. Trimming took 5 bases from V and 6 from J, leaving 13 bases between them. Here the CDR3 DNA reads TGTGCCAGCAGCCCCCAACGGCTGAATGGCTACACCTTC. Amino acids: CASSPQRLNGYTF.

The chain links TRBV6-2 or TRBV6-3 to TRBJ1-2; D not certain. The length of the CDR3 is 14 residues. The germline gives CDR1 MNHEY, CDR2 SVGEGT. V was pared by 2 bases and J by 8 bases, with 15 bases between. The CDR3 region has the DNA TGTGCCAGCAGTTACCCCCTGGCCGGCTGGGGCTACACCTTC. Translating it yields CASSYPLAGWGYTF.

The V call is TRBV4-3, the J call TRBJ2-7; TRBD2 matches at 8 bases. The CDR3 covers 16 residues. With V trimmed by 9 bases and J by 2 bases, 15 bases remained unmatched. Germline V lookup: CDR1 LGHNA, CDR2 YSLEER. The CDR3 DNA sequence: TGCGCCAGTTCGAACCGTCTTAGCGGGGAAACCTACGAGCAGTACTTC. Translated: CASSNRLSGETYEQYF.

This clonotype was seen a few times. V and J are TRBV9 and TRBJ1-2; D remains ambiguous. Germline lookup yields CDR1 SGDLS and CDR2 YYNGEE. This CDR3 is built from 12 residues. Trimming removed 4 bases at V and 6 bases at J, with 10 bases between. The CDR3 DNA is TGTGCCAGCAGCTCGACGACTAATGGCTACACCTTC. Amino acids: CASSSTTNGYTF.

This chain joins TRBV10-3 and TRBJ1-1; no firm D call. Germline V gene sequence: CDR1 ENHRY, CDR2 SYGVKD. CDR3 size: 12 residues. V was pared by 3 bases and J by 1 base, with 3 bases between. CDR3 sequence reads: CAISEGNTEAFF. The CDR3 DNA reads as TGTGCCATCAGTGAAGGGAACACTGAAGCTTTCTTT.

This clonotype came up a few times. The J gene is TRBJ2-7, the V gene TRBV12-3 or TRBV12-4, with D perhaps matching TRBD2 (7 bases). The CDR3 consists of 14 residues. Trimming pared 8 bases from V and 1 base from J, leaving 15 bases between. Here the CDR3 reads CASRTGGTSYEQYF. The CDR3, as DNA: TGTGCCAGCCGAACGGGGGGCACGTCCTACGAGCAGTACTTC.

The genes are TRBV20-1 and TRBJ2-1, with D perhaps matching TRBD2 (6 bases). The CDR3 totals 14 residues. Germline V gene lookup returns CDR1 DFQATT and CDR2 SNEGSKA (reference sequence). V lost 4 bases to trimming and J lost 1 base, with 11 bases between them. The CDR3 bases are TGCAGTGCTACCCCCCGGGGGTCCTACAATGAGCAGTTCTTC. Protein sequence: CSATPRGSYNEQFF.

The chain combines TRBV5-1 with TRBJ2-3; D possibly corresponds to TRBD1 (6 bases). Trimming removed 4 bases from V and 4 bases from J, with 13 bases in between. Germline V CDR1 and CDR2: SGHRS, YFSETQ. There are 14 residues in the CDR3. The CDR3 DNA reads as TGCGCCAGCAGCGCCCAACAGGGACCAGATACGCAGTATTTT. This gives the protein CASSAQQGPDTQYF.

The sample holds a few counts of this clonotype. The CDR3 DNA reads as TGTGCCAGCAGCTTAACCTCGACCCAGTACTTC. As protein: CASSLTSTQYF. The genes are TRBV7-2 and TRBJ2-5; D call uncertain. In germline, CDR1 is SGHTA, CDR2 FQGNSA. The CDR3 is 11 residues long. The V end lost 2 bases, the J end lost 7 bases, and 5 bases lay between the germline ends.

This clonotype has only a few counts. The chain uses TRBV5-5 and TRBJ1-1; possible D gene TRBD1, 5 bases. The germline V and J ends were trimmed by 0 bases and 11 bases, with 14 bases remaining between them. Germline CDR1 is SGHKS and CDR2 is YYEKEE (reference sequence). The CDR3 runs 13 residues. In DNA, the CDR3 is TGTGCCAGCAGCTTGGCTGTGGCAGGGTGGGCTTTCTTT. It translates to CASSLAVAGWAFF.